This T cell receptor beta chain was captured in a study of T-cell memory formation after mild COVID-19 listed by TCRdb under 2021. General notes on the study: Most TCR sequence clusters were specific to one of the two donors. In a couple of donors, T-cell clones that expanded and contracted after mild COVID-19 were tracked by sequencing TCRalpha and TCRbeta repertoires over time. Two young, previously healthy adult volunteers, one female and one male, were included in the cohort. Study-wide findings and limitations: Contracting CD4+ clones appeared mostly in the CM and EM memory subsets, whereas CD8+ clones were enriched in EMRA. Some responding clones were detected in pre-infection memory, suggesting pre-existing cross-reactive memory T cells joined the SARS-CoV-2 response. The second-wave clones that peaked on day 37 were not confirmed to be SARS-CoV-2 specific. Only two mild cases were covered in the study, and larger cohorts including severe cases with pre-infection samples were considered necessary. Clones contracting from day 15 to 85 had balanced CD4/CD8 phenotypes, while a second wave expanding from day 15 to 37 was biased towards CD4+.

The instrument given in TCRdb is Illumina NovaSeq 6000. TCRalpha and TCRbeta cDNA libraries were constructed by 5'RACE with constant-segment primers, with sample barcodes and unique molecular identifiers being introduced. RNA was extracted from every sample with Trizol reagent. Libraries were amplified in two PCR steps, with a second sample barcode and Illumina TruSeq adapters added in the second step. Sequencing of libraries was performed on an Illumina NovaSeq with 2 x 150 bp paired-end reads. Under the source paper's analysis protocol: The reads were demultiplexed and collapsed into UMI-guided consensus sequences using migec v1.2.7. Using mixcr v2.1.11, the UMI consensuses were aligned to TRA and TRB V and J templates and assembled into clonotypes. A clonotype was counted as expanded or contracted only if both edgeR and NoisET called the change significant, with noise models trained on biological replicates. edgeR calls used a false discovery rate-adjusted p below 0.01 and a log2 fold-change threshold of 1. As an exploratory analysis of dynamics, max-normalized trajectories of the 1000 most abundant clonotypes were examined with PCA combined with hierarchical clustering. Each responding clone was given a CD4 or CD8 phenotype based on the CD4+ and CD8+ repertoires, which had been sequenced separately. The public reads were reprocessed in TCRdb via fastp at Q25 and MiXCR, keeping in-frame beta chains. CDR3 protein sequences are deduplicated, and each keeps its most common genes and DNA. The V and J calls reflect TCRdb's pipeline rather than the authors' work. The sample table lists roughly 450,000 distinct CDR3 sequences, 18% of them with a count of one. About 12% of the sample goes to the ten largest clones.

This clonotype was seen more than once but under ten times. The target of this receptor is not known. Per-base quality was not reported, and no clone a single base away is much larger than it. Ficoll-Paque density gradient centrifugation was used to isolate PBMCs. V is pruned by 4 bases and J by 2 bases, leaving 5 bases of the junction without a gene match. The germline V gene provides CDR1 SGHTA and CDR2 FQGNSA. CDR3 length: 15 amino acids, cysteine to phenylalanine. The DNA shown is the 45-base CDR3, in frame from base 1. The specimen was PBMCs or a T cell subset sorted from them (not recorded which). The TCR was taken from an adult woman who had mild COVID-19 (a few samples of this study predate the infection). The sample titles of this study are shuffled in the database, so cell type and time point are left out; the donor was told from shared clones. The receptor chain draws on TRBV7-2 and TRBJ2-7; TRBD2 matches 10 bases in the middle. The nucleotide sequence is TGTGCCAGCAGCTATGGGACTAGCGAGGCCTACGAGCAGTACTTC. It encodes CASSYGTSEAYEQYF. Here the CDR3 is joined to the reference TRBV7-2 and TRBJ2-7 genes, and the full variable domain is: GAGVSQSPSNKVTEKGKDVELRCDPISGHTALYWYRQSLGQGLEFLIYFQGNSAPDKSGLPSDRFSAERTGGSVSTLTIQRTQQEDSAVYLCASSYGTSEAYEQYFGPGTRLTVT.